This TCR beta chain appears in the sequencing data of a study of control samples from healthy donors and cancer patients. Germline V gene lookup returns CDR1 WNHNN and CDR2 SYGVQD (reference sequence). Trimming pared 4 bases from V and 5 bases from J, leaving 7 bases between. CDR3 length: 12 amino acids. TCRdb's copy holds only in-frame clones and misses some; the assay was immunoSEQ multiplex PCR. The data contain around 75,000 clones, over 70% of them singletons. The sequence was collected from a man between 45 and 60 years old in good health. The gene calls are TRBV10-1 and TRBJ2-3; possible D gene TRBD2, 5 bases. Sequenced: blood. The CDR3: CASSGAGDTQYF. The CDR3 nucleotides read TGCGCCAGCAGTGGGGCGGGAGATACGCAGTATTTT.